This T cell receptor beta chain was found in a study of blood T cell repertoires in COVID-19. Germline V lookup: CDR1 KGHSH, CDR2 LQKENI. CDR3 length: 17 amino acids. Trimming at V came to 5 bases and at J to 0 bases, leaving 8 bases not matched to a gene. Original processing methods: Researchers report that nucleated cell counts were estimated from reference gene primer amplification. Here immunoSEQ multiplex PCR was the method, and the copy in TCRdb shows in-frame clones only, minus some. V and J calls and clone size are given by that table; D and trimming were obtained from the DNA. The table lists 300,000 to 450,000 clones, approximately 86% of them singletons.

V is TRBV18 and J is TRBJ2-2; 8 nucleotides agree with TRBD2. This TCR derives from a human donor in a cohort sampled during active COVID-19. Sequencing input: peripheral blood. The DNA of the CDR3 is TGTGCCAGCTCAATCGGACTAGCTGACGCGAACACCGGGGAGCTGTTTTTT. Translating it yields CASSIGLADANTGELFF.